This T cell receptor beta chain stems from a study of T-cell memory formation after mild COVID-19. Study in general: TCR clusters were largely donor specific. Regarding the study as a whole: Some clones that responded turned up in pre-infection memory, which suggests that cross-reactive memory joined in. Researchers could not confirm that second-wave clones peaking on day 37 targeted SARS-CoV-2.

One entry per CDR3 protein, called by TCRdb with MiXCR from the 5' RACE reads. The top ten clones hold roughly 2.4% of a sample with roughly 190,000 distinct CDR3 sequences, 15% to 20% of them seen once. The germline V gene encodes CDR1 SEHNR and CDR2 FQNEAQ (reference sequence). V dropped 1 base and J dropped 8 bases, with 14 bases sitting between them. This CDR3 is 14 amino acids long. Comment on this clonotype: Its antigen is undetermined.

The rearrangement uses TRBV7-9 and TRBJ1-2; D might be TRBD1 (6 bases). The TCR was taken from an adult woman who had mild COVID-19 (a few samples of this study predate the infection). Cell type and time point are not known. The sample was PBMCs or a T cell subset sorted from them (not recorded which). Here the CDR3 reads CASSLDRQVQGYTF. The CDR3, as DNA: TGTGCCAGCAGCTTAGACCGACAGGTTCAGGGCTACACCTTC.